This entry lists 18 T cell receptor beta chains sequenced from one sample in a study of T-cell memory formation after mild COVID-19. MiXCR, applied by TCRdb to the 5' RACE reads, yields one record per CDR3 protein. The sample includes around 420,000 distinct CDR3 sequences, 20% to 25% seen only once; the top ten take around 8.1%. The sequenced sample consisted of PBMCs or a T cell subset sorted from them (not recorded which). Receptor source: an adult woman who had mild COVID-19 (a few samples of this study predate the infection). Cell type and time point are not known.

The CDR3 here is CATSDLYNEQFF. Here the CDR3 DNA reads TGTGCCACCAGTGATTTATACAATGAGCAGTTCTTC. The gene calls are TRBV24-1 and TRBJ2-1; D ambiguous. The CDR3 spans 12 residues. Germline V gene data show CDR1 as KGHDR and CDR2 as SFDVKD. Trimming removed 1 base from V and 4 bases from J, with 1 base in between.

The CDR3 reads CSVEEGSGRYQETQYF. The CDR3 nucleotides are TGCAGCGTTGAAGAGGGTAGCGGGAGATACCAAGAGACCCAGTACTTC. The gene calls are TRBV29-1 and TRBJ2-5, with 9 bases lining up with TRBD2. V lost 0 bases, J lost 0 bases, and 5 bases stayed unmatched. CDR3 length: 16 residues. CDR1 SQVTM and CDR2 ANQGSEA come from the germline V gene.

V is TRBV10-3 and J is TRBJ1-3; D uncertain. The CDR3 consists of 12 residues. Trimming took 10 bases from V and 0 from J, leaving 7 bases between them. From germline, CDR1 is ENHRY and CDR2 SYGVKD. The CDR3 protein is CANRNSGNTIYF. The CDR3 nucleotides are TGTGCCAACAGAAACTCTGGAAACACCATATATTTT.

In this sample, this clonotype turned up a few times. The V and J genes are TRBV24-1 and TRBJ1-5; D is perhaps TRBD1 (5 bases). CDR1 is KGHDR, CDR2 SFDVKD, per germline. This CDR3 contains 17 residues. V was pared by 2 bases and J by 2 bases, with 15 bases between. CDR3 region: CATSDSTRGYGNQPQHF. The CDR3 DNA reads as TGTGCCACCAGTGATTCCACTAGGGGATATGGCAATCAGCCCCAGCATTTT.

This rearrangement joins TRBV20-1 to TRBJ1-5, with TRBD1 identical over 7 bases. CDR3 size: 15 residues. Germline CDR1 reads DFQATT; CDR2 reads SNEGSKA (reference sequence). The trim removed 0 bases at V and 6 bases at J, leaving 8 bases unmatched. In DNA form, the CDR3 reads TGCAGTGCTAGAGACAGAGGGACAGTGCGTCAGCCCCAGCATTTT. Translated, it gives CSARDRGTVRQPQHF.

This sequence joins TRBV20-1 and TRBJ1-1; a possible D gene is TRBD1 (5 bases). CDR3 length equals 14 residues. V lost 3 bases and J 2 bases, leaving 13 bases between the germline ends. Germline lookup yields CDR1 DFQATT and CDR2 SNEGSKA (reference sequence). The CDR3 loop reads CSASPTAINTEAFF. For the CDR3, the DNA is TGCAGTGCTAGTCCGACAGCGATTAACACTGAAGCTTTCTTT.

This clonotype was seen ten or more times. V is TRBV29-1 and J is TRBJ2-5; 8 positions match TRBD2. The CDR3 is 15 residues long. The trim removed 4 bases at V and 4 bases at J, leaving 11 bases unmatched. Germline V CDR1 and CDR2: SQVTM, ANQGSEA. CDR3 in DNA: TGCAGCGTTGCGCCGGGAGGGTTGTATGGAGAGACCCAGTACTTC. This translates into CSVAPGGLYGETQYF.

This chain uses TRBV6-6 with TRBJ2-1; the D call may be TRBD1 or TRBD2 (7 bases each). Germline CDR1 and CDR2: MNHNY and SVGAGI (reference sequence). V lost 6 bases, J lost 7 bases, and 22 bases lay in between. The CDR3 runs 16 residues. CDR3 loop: CASSRGEGARENEQFF. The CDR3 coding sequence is TGTGCCAGCAGCCGGGGGGAGGGGGCGCGGGAGAATGAGCAGTTCTTC.

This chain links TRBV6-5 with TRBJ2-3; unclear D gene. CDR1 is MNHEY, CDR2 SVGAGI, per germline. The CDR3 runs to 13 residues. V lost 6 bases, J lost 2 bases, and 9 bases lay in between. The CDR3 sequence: CASRGPTTDTQYF. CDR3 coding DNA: TGTGCCAGCAGAGGACCAACCACAGATACGCAGTATTTT.

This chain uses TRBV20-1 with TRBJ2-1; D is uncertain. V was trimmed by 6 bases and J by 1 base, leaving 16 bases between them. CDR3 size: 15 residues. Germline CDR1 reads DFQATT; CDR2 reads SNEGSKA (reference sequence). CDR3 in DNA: TGCAGTGCAATAAAGGTACGAGTATCCTACAATGAGCAGTTCTTC. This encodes CSAIKVRVSYNEQFF.

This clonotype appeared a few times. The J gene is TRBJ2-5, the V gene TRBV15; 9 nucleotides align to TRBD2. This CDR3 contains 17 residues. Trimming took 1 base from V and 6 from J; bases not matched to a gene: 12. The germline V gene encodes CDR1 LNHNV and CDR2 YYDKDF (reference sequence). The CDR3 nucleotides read TGTGCCACCAGCAGAGCCTATGGAGCTAGCGGGATGCAGACCCAGTACTTC. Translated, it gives CATSRAYGASGMQTQYF. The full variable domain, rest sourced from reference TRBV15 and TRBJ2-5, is DAMVIQNPRYQVTQFGKPVTLSCSQTLNHNVMYWYQQKSSQAPKLLFHYYDKDFNNEADTPDNFQSRRPNTSFCFLDIRSPGLGDTAMYLCATSRAYGASGMQTQYFGPGTRLLVL.

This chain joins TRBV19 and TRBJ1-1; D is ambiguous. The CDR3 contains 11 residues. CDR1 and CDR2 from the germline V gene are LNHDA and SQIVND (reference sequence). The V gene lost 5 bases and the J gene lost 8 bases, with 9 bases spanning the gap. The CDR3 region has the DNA TGTGCCAGTAGTTTGGATCCCGAAGCTTTCTTT. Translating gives CASSLDPEAFF.

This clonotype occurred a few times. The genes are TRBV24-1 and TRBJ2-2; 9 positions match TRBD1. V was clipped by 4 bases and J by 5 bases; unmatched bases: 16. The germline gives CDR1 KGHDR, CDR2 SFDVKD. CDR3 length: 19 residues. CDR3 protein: CATSEVGTGLTRRTGELFF. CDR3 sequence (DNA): TGTGCCACCAGTGAAGTCGGGACAGGGCTTACTCGGAGGACCGGGGAGCTGTTTTTT.

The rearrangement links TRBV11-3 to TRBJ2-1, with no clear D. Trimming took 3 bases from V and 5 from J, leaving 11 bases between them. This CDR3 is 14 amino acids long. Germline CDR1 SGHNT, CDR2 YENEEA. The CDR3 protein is CASSFGETHNEQFF. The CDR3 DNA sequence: TGTGCCAGCAGCTTCGGCGAAACCCACAATGAGCAGTTCTTC. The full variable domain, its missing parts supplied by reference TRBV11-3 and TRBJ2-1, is EAGVVQSPRYKIIEKKQPVAFWCNPISGHNTLYWYLQNLGQGPELLIRYENEEAVDDSQLPKDRFSAERLKGVDSTLKIQPAELGDSAVYLCASSFGETHNEQFFGPGTRLTVL.

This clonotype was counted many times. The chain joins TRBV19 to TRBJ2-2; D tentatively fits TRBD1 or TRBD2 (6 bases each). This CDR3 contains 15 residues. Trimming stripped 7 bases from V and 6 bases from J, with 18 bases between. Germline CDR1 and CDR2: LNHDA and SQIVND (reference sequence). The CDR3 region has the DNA TGTGCCAGTACCGGGGGCCACCTGGTGTCCGGGGAGCTGTTTTTT. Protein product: CASTGGHLVSGELFF.

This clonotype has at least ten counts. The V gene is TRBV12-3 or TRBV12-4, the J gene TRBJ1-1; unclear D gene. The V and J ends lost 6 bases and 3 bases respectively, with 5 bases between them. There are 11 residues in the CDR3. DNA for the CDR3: TGTGCCAGCAGCCTCGACACTGAAGCTTTCTTT. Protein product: CASSLDTEAFF.

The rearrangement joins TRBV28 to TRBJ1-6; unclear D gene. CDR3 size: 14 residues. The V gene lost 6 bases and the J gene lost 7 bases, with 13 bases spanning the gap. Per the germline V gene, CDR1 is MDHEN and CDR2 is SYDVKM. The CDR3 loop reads CASSPGSENSPLHF. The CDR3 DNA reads TGTGCCAGCAGCCCCGGATCTGAGAATTCACCCCTCCACTTT.

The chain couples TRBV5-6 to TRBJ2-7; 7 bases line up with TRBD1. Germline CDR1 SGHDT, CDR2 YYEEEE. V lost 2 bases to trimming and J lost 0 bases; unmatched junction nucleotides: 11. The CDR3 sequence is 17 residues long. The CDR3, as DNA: TGTGCCAGCAGCTTACTTGGACAGGTTGGCAGCTCCTACGAGCAGTACTTC. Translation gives CASSLLGQVGSSYEQYF.